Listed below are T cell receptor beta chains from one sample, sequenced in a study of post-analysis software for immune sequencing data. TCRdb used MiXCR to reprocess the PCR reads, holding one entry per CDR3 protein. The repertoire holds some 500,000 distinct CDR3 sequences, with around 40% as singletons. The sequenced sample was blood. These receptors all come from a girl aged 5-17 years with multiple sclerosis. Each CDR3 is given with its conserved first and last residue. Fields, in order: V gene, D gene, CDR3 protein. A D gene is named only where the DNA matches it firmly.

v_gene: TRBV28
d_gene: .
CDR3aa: CASSSDPYEQYF

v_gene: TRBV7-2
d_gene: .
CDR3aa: CASSLVGDGNQPQHF

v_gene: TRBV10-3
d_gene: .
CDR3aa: CAIRQGPEETQYF

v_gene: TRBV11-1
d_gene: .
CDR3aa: CASSLPETVPLYGYTF

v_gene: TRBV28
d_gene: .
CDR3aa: CASSLRPTTAGPLEEQYF

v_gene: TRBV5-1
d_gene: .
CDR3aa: CASSLTALNYGYTF

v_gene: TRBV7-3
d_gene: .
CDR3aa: CASSLRSEIYNEQFF

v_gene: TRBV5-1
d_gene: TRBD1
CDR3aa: CASSLSQGAKAYEQYF

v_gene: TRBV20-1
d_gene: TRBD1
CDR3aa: CSARVAGGNSNQPQHF

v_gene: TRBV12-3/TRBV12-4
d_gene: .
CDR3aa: CASSLAGTGSNQPQHF

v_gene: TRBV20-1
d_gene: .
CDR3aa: CSVPGHRNTEAFF

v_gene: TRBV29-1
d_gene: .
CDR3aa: CSVARQGPYEQYF

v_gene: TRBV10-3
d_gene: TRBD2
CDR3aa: CAISELSRDYEQFF

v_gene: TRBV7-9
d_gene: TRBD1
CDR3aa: CASSLAWDRGIEKRFF

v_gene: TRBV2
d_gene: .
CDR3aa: CASSEALGRGSYEQYF

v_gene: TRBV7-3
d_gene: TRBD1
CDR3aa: CASSLTGGREETQYF

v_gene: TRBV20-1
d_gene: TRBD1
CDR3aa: CSLSHKTGEYGEQYF

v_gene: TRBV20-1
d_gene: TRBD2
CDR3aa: CSARDLAGYNEQFF

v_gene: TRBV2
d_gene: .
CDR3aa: CASSALGERVNTDTQYF

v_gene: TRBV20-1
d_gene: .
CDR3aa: CSARWETQYF

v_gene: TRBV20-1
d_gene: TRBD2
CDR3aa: CSARFTSGSVETQYF

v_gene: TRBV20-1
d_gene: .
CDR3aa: CSASSGVEQYF

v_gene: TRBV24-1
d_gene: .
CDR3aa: CATSDRQITDTQYF

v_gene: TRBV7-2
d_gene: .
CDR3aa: CASSQELNQPQHF

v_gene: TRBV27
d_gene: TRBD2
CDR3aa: CASTASGSRYEQFF

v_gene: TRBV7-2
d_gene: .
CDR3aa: CASSLELGSSYEQYF

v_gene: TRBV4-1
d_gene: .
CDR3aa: CASSQVLNEQFF

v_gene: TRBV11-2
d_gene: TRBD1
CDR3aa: CTSSSTGVALGETQYF

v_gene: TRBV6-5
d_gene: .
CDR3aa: CASSRDSPHTDTQYF

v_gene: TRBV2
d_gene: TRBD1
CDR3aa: CASSEPRQGAGEQYF

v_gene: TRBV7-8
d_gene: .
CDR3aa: CASSTPILGGQYF

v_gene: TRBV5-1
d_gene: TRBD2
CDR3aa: CASSSGLAINRDNEQFF

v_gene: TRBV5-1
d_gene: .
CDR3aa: CASSDLKWANNVEQFF

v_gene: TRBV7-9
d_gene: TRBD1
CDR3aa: CASSSGQGFYNEQFF

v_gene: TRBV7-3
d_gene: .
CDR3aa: CASSLTTGNTEAFF

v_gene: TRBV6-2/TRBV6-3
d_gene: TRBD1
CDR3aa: CASSYGQDNEQFF

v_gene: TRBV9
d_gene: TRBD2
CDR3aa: CASSDLAGLTYNEQFF

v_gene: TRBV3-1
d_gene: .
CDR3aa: CASSQGPQETQYF

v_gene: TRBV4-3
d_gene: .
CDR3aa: CASSRIGPLNNEQFF

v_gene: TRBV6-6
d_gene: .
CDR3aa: CASRRKVNTEAFF

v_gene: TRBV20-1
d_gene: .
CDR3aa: CSASGKYSNQPQHF

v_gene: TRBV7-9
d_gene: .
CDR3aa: CASTRLEAPTADTQYF

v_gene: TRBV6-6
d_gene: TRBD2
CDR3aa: CASSPGLAGGREDTQYF

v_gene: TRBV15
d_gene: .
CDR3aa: CATSRVGEGLNGYTF

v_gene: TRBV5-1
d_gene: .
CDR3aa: CARPSRDFDAYEQYF

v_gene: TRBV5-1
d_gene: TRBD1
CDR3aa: CASSPGQGRDNEQFF